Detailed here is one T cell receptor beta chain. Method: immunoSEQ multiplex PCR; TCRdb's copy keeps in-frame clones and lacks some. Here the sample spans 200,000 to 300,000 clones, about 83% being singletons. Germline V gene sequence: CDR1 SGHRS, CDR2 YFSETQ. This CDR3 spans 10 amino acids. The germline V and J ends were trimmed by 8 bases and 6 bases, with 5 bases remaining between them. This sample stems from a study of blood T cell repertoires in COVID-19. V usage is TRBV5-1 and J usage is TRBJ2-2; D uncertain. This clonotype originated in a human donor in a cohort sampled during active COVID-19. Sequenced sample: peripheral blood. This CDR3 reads CASGSGELFF. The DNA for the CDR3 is TGCGCCAGTGGCTCCGGGGAGCTGTTTTTT. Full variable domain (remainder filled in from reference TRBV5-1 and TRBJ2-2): KAGVTQTPRYLIKTRGQQVTLSCSPISGHRSVSWYQQTPGQGLQFLFEYFSETQRNKGNFPGRFSGRQFSNSRSEMNVSTLELGDSALYLCASGSGELFFGEGSRLTVL.